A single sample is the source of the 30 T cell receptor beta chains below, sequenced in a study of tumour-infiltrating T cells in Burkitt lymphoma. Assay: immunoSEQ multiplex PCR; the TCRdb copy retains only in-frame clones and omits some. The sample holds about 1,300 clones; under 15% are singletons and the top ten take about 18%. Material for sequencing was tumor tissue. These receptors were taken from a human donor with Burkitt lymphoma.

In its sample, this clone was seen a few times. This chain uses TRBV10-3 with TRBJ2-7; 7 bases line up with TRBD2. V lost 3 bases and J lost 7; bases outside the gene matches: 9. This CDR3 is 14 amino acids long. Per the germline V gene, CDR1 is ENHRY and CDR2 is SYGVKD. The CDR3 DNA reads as TGTGCCATCAGTGATATGCGGACGGGAGGTGAGCAGTACGTC. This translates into CAISDMRTGGEQYV.

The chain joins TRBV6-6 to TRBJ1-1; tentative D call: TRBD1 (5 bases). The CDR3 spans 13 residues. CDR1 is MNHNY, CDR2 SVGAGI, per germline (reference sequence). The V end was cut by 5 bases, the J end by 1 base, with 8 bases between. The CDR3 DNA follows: TGTGCCAGCAGTGATGGACAGAACACTGAAGCTTTCTTT. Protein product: CASSDGQNTEAFF.

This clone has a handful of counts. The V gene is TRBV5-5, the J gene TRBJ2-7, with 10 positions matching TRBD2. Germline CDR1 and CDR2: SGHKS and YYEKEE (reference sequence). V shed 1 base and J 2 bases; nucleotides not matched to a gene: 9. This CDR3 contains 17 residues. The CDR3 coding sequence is TGTGCCAGCAGCTTGATCGGAGGGAGCGGGGGGGCCTACGAGCAGTACGTC. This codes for CASSLIGGSGGAYEQYV.

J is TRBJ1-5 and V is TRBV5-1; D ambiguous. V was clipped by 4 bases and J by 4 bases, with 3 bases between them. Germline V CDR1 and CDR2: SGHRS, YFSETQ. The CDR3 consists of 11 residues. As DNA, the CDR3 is TGCGCCAGCAGCCGTAATCAGCCCCAGCATTTT. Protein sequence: CASSRNQPQHF.

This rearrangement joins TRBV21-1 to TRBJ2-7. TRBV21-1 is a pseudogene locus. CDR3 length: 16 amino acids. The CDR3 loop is CASSKVQCSGPYEQYV. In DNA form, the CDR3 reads TGTGCCAGCAGCAAAGTGCAGTGCTCGGGCCCCTACGAGCAGTACGTC.

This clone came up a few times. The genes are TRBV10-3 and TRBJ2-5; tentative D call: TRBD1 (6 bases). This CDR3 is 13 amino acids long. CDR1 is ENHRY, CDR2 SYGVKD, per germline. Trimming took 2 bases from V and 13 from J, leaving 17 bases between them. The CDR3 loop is CAISEPGHDLRYF. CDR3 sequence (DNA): TGTGCCATCAGTGAGCCGGGACACGACCTTAGGTACTTC.

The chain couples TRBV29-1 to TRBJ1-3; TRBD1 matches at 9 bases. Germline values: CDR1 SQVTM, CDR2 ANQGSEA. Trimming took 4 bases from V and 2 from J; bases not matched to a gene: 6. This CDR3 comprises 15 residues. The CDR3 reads CSVVPGQGPGNTIYF. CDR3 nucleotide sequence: TGCAGCGTTGTTCCGGGACAGGGACCTGGAAACACCATATATTTT. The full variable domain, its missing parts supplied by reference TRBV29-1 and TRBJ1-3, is SAVISQKPSRDICQRGTSLTIQCQVDSQVTMMFWYRQQPGQSLTLIATANQGSEATYESGFVIDKFPISRPNLTFSTLTVSNMSPEDSSIYLCSVVPGQGPGNTIYFGEGSWLTVV.

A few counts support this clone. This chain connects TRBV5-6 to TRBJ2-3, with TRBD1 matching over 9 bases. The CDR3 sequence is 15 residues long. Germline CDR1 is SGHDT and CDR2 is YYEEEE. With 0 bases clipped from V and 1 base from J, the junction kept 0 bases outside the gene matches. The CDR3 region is CASSLGDRGTDTQYF. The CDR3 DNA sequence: TGTGCCAGCAGCTTGGGGGACAGGGGCACAGATACGCAGTATTTT.

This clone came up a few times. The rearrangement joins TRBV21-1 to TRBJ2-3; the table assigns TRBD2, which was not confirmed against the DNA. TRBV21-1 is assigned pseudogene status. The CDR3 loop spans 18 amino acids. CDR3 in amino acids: CASSKAGKRESRTDTQYF. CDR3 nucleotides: TGTGCCAGCAGCAAAGCTGGTAAGCGGGAGTCTAGAACAGATACGCAGTATTTT.

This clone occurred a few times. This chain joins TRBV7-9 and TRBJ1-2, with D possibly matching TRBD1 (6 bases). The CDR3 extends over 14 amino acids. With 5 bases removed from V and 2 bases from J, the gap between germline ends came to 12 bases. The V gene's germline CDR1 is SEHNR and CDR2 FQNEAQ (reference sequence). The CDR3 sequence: CASSPRDTNYGYTF. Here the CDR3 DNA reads TGTGCCAGCAGCCCCCGGGACACCAACTATGGCTACACCTTC.

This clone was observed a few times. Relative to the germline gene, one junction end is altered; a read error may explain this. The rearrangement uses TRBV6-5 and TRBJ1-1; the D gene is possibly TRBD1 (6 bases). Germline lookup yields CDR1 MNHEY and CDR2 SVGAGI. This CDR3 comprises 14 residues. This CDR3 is CASSAFTGITEAFF. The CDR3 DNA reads TGTGCTAGCAGTGCCTTTACAGGGATCACTGAAGCTTTCTTT.

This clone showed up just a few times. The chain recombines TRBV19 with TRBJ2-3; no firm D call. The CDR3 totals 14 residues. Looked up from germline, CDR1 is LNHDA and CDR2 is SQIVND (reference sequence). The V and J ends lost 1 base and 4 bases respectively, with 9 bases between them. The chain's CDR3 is CASSIGRIADTQYF. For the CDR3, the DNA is TGTGCCAGTAGTATAGGAAGGATCGCAGATACGCAGTATTTT.

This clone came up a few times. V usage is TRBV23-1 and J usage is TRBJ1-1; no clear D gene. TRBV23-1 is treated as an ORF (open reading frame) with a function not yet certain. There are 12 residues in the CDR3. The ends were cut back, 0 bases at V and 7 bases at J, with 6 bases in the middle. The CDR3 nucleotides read TGCGCCAGCAGTCAATCTCAGGTTGAAGCTTTCTTT. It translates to CASSQSQVEAFF.

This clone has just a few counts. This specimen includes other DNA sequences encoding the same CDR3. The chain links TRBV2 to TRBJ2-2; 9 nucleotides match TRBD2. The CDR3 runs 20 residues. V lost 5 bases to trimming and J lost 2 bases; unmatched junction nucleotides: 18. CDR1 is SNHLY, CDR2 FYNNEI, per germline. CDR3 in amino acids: CASSYLPGSAGGINTGELFF. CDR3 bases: TGTGCCAGCAGTTACCTCCCGGGGTCGGCGGGGGGGATCAACACCGGGGAGCTGTTTTTT.

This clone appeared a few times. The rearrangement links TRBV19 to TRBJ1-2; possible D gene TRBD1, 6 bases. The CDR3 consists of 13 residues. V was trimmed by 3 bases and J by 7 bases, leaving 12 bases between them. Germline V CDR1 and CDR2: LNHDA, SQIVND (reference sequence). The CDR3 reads CASSMVLTGGYTF. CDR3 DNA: TGTGCCAGTAGTATGGTGTTGACAGGTGGCTACACCTTC.

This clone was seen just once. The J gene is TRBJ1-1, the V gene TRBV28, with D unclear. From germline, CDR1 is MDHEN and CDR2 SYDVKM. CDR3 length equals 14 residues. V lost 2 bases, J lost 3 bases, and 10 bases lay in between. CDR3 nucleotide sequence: TGTGCCAGCAGTTTAAGGTCGACACACACTGAAGCTTTCTTT. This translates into CASSLRSTHTEAFF.

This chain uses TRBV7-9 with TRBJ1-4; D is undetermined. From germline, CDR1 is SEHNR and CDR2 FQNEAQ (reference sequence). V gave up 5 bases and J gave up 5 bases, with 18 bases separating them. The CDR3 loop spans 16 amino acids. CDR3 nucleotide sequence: TGTGCCAGCAGCGGACCCAGTCGGAGGGTAAATGAAAAACTGTTTTTT. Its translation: CASSGPSRRVNEKLFF. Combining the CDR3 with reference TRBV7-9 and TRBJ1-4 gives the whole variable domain DTGVSQNPRHKITKRGQNVTFRCDPISEHNRLYWYRQTLGQGPEFLTYFQNEAQLEKSRLLSDRFSAERPKGSFSTLEIQRTEQGDSAMYLCASSGPSRRVNEKLFFGSGTQLSVL.

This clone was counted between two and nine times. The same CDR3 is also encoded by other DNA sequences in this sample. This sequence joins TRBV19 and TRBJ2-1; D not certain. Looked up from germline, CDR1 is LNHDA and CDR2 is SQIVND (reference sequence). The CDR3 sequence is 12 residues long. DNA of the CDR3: TGTGCTACCCGGCCGGCCGACAATGAGCAGTTCTTC. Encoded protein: CATRPADNEQFF.

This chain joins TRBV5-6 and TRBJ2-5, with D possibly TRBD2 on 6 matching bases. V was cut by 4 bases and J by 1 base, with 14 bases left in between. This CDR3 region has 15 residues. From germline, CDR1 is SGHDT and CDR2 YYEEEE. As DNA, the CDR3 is TGTGCCAGCAGCGGACTGGGGGGTGTCCAAGAGACCCAGTACTTC. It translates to CASSGLGGVQETQYF.

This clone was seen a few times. For the CDR3, the DNA is TGTGCCAGTAGTATAGCTCGGGGAGACACTGAAGCTTTCTTT. This gives the protein CASSIARGDTEAFF. This rearrangement joins TRBV19 to TRBJ1-1; D is unclear. V lost 1 base and J lost 3, with 9 bases in between. This CDR3 region has 14 residues. Germline CDR1 and CDR2: LNHDA and SQIVND (reference sequence). The complete variable domain, with remaining parts taken from reference TRBV19 and TRBJ1-1, reads DGGITQSPKYLFRKEGQNVTLSCEQNLNHDAMYWYRQDPGQGLRLIYYSQIVNDFQKGDIAEGYSVSREKKESFPLTVTSAQKNPTAFYLCASSIARGDTEAFFGQGTRLTVV.

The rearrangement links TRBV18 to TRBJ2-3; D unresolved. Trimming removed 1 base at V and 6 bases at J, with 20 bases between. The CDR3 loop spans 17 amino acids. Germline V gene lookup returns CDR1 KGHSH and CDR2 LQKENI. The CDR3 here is CASSPRVTVLGWDTQYF. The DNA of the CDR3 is TGTGCCAGCTCACCACGAGTGACGGTATTAGGTTGGGATACGCAGTATTTT.

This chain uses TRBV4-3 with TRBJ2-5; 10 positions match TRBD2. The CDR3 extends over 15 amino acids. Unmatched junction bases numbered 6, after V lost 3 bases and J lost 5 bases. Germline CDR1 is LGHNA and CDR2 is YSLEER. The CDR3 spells CASSHGTSVGETQYF. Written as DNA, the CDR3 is TGCGCCAGCAGCCACGGGACTAGCGTGGGGGAGACCCAGTACTTC.

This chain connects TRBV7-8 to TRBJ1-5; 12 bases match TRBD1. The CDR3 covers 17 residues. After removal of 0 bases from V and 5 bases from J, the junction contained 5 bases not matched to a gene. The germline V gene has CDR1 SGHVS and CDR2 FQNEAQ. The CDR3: CASSLAGDRGLDQPQHF. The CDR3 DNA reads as TGTGCCAGCAGCTTAGCCGGGGACAGGGGGCTTGATCAGCCCCAGCATTTT.

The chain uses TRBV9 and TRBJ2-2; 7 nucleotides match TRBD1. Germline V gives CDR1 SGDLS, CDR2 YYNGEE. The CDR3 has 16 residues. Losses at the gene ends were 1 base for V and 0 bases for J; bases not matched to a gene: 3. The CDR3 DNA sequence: TGTGCCAGCAGCGTAACAGGGGTCCCGAACACCGGGGAGCTGTTTTTT. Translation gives CASSVTGVPNTGELFF.

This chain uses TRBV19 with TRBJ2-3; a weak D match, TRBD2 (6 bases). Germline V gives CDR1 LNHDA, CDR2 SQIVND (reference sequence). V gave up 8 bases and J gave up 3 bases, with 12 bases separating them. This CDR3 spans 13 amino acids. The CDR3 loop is CASGTFGTDTQYF. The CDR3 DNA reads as TGTGCCAGTGGGACTTTTGGGACAGATACGCAGTATTTT.

CDR3 bases: TGTGCCAGCAGCTTAGAGACCCAGTACTTC. Encoded protein: CASSLETQYF. This chain connects TRBV7-9 to TRBJ2-5; D is unclear. There are 10 residues in the CDR3. Trimming cost V 1 base and J 6 bases, with 0 bases left between them. Germline CDR1 SEHNR, CDR2 FQNEAQ (reference sequence). Drawing the rest from reference TRBV7-9 and TRBJ2-5, the complete variable domain is DTGVSQNPRHKITKRGQNVTFRCDPISEHNRLYWYRQTLGQGPEFLTYFQNEAQLEKSRLLSDRFSAERPKGSFSTLEIQRTEQGDSAMYLCASSLETQYFGPGTRLLVL.

The CDR3 nucleotides read TGTGCCAGCAGCGTTTCGACAGGGCGGGGGTACCAAGAGACCCAGTACTTC. Translated: CASSVSTGRGYQETQYF. The chain joins TRBV9 to TRBJ2-5; D possibly uses TRBD1 or TRBD2 (7 bases each). CDR1 is SGDLS and CDR2 is YYNGEE in the germline V gene. The CDR3 length is 17 residues. The V gene lost 2 bases and the J gene lost 0 bases, with 17 bases spanning the gap.

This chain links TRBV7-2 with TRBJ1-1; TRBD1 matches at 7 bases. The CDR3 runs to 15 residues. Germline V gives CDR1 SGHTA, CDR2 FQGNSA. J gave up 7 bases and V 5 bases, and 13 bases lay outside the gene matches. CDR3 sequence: CASSPGDSYYNEAFF. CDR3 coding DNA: TGTGCCAGCAGCCCAGGGGACAGTTATTATAATGAAGCTTTCTTT.

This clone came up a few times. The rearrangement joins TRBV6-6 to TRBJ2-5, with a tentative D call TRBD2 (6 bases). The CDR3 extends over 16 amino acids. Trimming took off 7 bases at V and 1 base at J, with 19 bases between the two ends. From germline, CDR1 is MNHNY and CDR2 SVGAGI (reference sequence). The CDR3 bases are TGTGCCAGCATCCGGTTTGGGGGGATAGGCCAAGAGACCCAGTACTTC. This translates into CASIRFGGIGQETQYF.

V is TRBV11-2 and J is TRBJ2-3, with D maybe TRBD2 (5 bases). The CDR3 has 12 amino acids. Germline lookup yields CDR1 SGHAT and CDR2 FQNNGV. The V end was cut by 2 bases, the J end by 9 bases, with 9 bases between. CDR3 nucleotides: TGTGCCAGCAGCTTATGGGGAGAGACGCAGTATTTT. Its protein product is CASSLWGETQYF.